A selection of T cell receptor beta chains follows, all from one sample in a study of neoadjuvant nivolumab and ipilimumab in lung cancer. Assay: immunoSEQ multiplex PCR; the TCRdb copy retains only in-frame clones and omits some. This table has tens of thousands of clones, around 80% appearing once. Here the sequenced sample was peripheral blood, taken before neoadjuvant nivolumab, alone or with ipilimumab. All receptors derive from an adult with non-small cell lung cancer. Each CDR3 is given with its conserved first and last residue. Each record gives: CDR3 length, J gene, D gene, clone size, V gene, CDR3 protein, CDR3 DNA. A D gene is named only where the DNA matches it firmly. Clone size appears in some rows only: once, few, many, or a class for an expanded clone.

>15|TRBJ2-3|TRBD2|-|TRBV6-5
CASRVGSGGPGTQYF
TGTGCCAGCAGGGTCGGTAGCGGGGGGCCCGGTACGCAGTATTTT
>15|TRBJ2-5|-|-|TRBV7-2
CASSYSGVNQETQYF
TGTGCCAGCAGCTATAGCGGAGTCAACCAAGAGACCCAGTACTTC
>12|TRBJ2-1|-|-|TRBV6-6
CASSRIANEQFF
TGTGCCAGCAGTAGGATAGCTAATGAGCAGTTCTTC
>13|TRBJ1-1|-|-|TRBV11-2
CASSLALNTEAFF
TGTGCCAGCAGCTTAGCCCTGAACACTGAAGCTTTCTTT
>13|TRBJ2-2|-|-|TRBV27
CASSSFGTGELFF
TGTGCCAGCAGTTCGTTCGGAACCGGGGAGCTGTTTTTT
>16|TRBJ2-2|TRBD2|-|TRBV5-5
CASSRRSGGDTGELFF
TGTGCCAGCAGCCGGAGGAGCGGGGGCGACACCGGGGAGCTGTTTTTT
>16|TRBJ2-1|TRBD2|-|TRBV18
CASSWASGGGYNEQFF
TGTGCCAGCTCATGGGCTAGCGGGGGAGGCTACAATGAGCAGTTCTTC
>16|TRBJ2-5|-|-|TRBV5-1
CASSFQGGAFQETQYF
TGCGCCAGCAGCTTCCAAGGGGGGGCTTTCCAAGAGACCCAGTACTTC
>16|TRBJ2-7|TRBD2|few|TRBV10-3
CAISRTSGVTSYEQYF
TGTGCCATCAGTCGGACTAGCGGGGTAACCTCCTACGAGCAGTACTTC
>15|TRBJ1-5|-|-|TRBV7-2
CASSLVGQGHQPQHF
TGTGCCAGCAGCTTAGTCGGGCAGGGCCATCAGCCCCAGCATTTT
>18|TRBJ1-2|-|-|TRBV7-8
CASSLLGGLSRGNYGYTF
TGTGCCAGCAGCTTGCTAGGCGGGCTCTCGAGGGGTAACTATGGCTACACCTTC
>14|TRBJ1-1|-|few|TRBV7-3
CASSPTGSGTEAFF
TGTGCCAGCAGCCCCACAGGGTCGGGGACTGAAGCTTTCTTT
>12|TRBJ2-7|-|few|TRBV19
CASSFYPHEQYF
TGTGCCAGTAGTTTCTACCCCCACGAGCAGTACTTC